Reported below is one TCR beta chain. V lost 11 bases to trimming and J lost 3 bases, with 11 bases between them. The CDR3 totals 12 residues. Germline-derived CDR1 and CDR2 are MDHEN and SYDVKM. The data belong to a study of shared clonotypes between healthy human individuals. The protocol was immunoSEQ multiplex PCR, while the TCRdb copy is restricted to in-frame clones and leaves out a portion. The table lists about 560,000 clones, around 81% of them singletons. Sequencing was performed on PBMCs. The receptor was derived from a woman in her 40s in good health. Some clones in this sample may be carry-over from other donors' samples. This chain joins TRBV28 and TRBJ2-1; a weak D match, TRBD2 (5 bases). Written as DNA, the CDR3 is TGTGCCGCTTCCGGGAACTACAATGAGCAGTTCTTC. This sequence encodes CAASGNYNEQFF. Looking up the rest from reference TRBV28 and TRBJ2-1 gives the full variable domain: DVKVTQSSRYLVKRTGEKVFLECVQDMDHENMFWYRQDPGLGLRLIYFSYDVKMKEKGDIPEGYSVSREKKERFSLILESASTNQTSMYLCAASGNYNEQFFGPGTRLTVL.